Presented here are 28 T cell receptor beta chains from one specimen sequenced in a study of cytomegalovirus exposure and HLA in healthy donors. The PCR had 60 Vbeta and 13 Jbeta primers. Libraries were prepared by immunoSEQ multiplex PCR; TCRdb keeps only in-frame clonotypes and omits some of them. The data hold some 150,000 clones, with about 77% observed a single time. The sequencing sample was made of PBMCs. These receptors came from a male donor in good health and CMV-seronegative.

There are a few counts of this clone. The rearrangement uses TRBV7-9 and TRBJ2-7, with D tentatively TRBD1 (6 bases). The CDR3 totals 14 residues. Trimming took 1 base from V and 3 from J, leaving 10 bases between them. Germline-derived CDR1 and CDR2 are SEHNR and FQNEAQ (reference sequence). The CDR3 coding sequence is TGTGCCAGCAGCTTAGGGGGACAATTCTACGAGCAGTACTTC. Its protein is CASSLGGQFYEQYF.

The chain recombines TRBV27 with TRBJ2-1, with 9 bases aligning to TRBD2. The germline CDR1 and CDR2 sequences are MNHEY and SMNVEV (reference sequence). There are 16 residues in the CDR3. The J segment lost 7 bases and the V segment lost 2 bases, leaving 9 bases of the junction unmatched. The CDR3 DNA reads TGTGCCAGCAGTTTAATTTGGCGGGGGGGCCAGAATGAGCAGTTCTTC. Amino acids: CASSLIWRGGQNEQFF.

The rearrangement joins TRBV20-1 to TRBJ1-2; D is unclear. Germline V lookup: CDR1 DFQATT, CDR2 SNEGSKA (reference sequence). Between the trimmed V and J ends, which lost 5 bases and 8 bases, there was a span of 12 bases. The CDR3 runs 11 residues. The CDR3 nucleotides are TGCAGTGCTTCCCGGGATCTGGGCTACACCTTC. Amino acid sequence: CSASRDLGYTF.

The chain is built from TRBV9 and TRBJ2-1; a weak D match, TRBD2 (6 bases). Trimming left V 0 bases short and J 0 bases short, with 19 bases between. Germline loops: CDR1 SGDLS, CDR2 YYNGEE. The CDR3 totals 19 residues. CDR3 sequence reads: CASSVEAGTWSSSYNEQFF. CDR3 in DNA: TGTGCCAGCAGCGTAGAGGCGGGAACCTGGTCGAGCTCCTACAATGAGCAGTTCTTC.

This sequence joins TRBV6-7 and TRBJ2-3; 10 bases fit TRBD2. Being an ORF, TRBV6-7 has a function that is uncertain. V was pared by 5 bases and J by 3 bases, with 11 bases of the junction left unmatched. The CDR3 is 17 amino acids. CDR3 in amino acids: CASSGGAGGPGTDTQYF. As DNA, the CDR3 is TGTGCCAGCAGTGGGGGAGCGGGGGGGCCGGGGACAGATACGCAGTATTTT.

This sequence joins TRBV19 and TRBJ1-2; D might be TRBD1 (6 bases). CDR3 length: 13 amino acids. The V end was cut by 5 bases, the J end by 4 bases, with 11 bases between. Germline V gives CDR1 LNHDA, CDR2 SQIVND (reference sequence). CDR3 region: CASSRTGTYGYTF. The CDR3 nucleotides are TGTGCCAGTAGTCGAACAGGGACCTATGGCTACACCTTC.

The chain links TRBV5-1 to TRBJ1-1; tentative D call: TRBD1 (5 bases). The CDR3 has 16 amino acids. CDR1 and CDR2 from the germline V gene are SGHRS and YFSETQ. The V end lost 1 base, the J end lost 4 bases, and 17 bases lay between the germline ends. The CDR3 nucleotides read TGCGCCAGCAGCTTGCCCTCATCTCCCGGGGGCACTGAAGCTTTCTTT. It encodes CASSLPSSPGGTEAFF.

CDR3 sequence reads: CASSQGPHAAGGITSYEQYF. For the CDR3, the DNA is TGTGCCAGCAGCCAAGGTCCCCACGCGGCGGGGGGAATAACCTCCTACGAGCAGTACTTC. The chain links TRBV4-2 to TRBJ2-7; TRBD2 agrees at 8 bases. V was pared by 1 base and J by 0 bases, with 17 bases of the junction left unmatched. Germline CDR1 reads LGHNA; CDR2 reads YNFKEQ. This CDR3 contains 20 residues.

J is TRBJ2-6 and V is TRBV19, with 8 positions matching TRBD1. CDR3 length: 15 amino acids. The germline V gene has CDR1 LNHDA and CDR2 SQIVND (reference sequence). V trimming: 8 bases; J trimming: 0 bases; junction bases outside the gene matches: 3. CDR3 coding DNA: TGTGCCAGTGGGACAGGTGGCTCTGGGGCCAACGTCCTGACTTTC. Translation: CASGTGGSGANVLTF. Using reference TRBV19 and TRBJ2-6 for the parts outside the CDR3, the full variable domain is DGGITQSPKYLFRKEGQNVTLSCEQNLNHDAMYWYRQDPGQGLRLIYYSQIVNDFQKGDIAEGYSVSREKKESFPLTVTSAQKNPTAFYLCASGTGGSGANVLTFGAGSRLTVL.

This clone was found once. The V gene is TRBV7-2, the J gene TRBJ1-5, with 11 positions matching TRBD1. The CDR3 has 14 residues. The germline gives CDR1 SGHTA, CDR2 FQGNSA. The V gene end was trimmed by 5 bases and the J gene end by 5 bases; junction bases not matched to a gene: 2. CDR3 region: CASSPDRGHQPQHF. CDR3 bases: TGTGCCAGCAGCCCGGACAGGGGGCATCAGCCCCAGCATTTT.

The CDR3 is CASSSSWTGNTEAFF. The CDR3 bases are TGCGCCAGCAGCAGCTCCTGGACAGGGAACACTGAAGCTTTCTTT. The V and J genes are TRBV4-1 and TRBJ1-1, with 7 nucleotides matching TRBD1. Germline loops: CDR1 MGHRA, CDR2 YSYEKL. The CDR3 has 15 residues. V was pared by 5 bases and J by 1 base, with 7 bases of the junction left unmatched.

The chain employs TRBV19 and TRBJ1-4; the match to TRBD1 covers 9 bases. CDR1 and CDR2 from the germline V gene are LNHDA and SQIVND (reference sequence). This CDR3 region has 15 residues. V shed 5 bases, J shed 6 bases, and the junction held 7 bases outside the gene matches. The CDR3 coding sequence is TGTGCCAGTAGTTCTTCGACAGGGGGAGATGAAAAACTGTTTTTT. Protein sequence: CASSSSTGGDEKLFF.

The rearrangement links TRBV27 to TRBJ1-1; possibly TRBD1 for D (6 bases). Germline-derived CDR1 and CDR2 are MNHEY and SMNVEV (reference sequence). The CDR3 runs to 18 residues. Trimming shortened V by 5 bases and J by 5 bases, and 27 bases separated the two germline ends. CDR3 region: CASSPRATGLSSETEAFF. Here the CDR3 DNA reads TGTGCCAGCAGTCCTCGGGCAACAGGGCTTTCCTCTGAGACTGAAGCTTTCTTT.

V usage is TRBV7-2 and J usage is TRBJ2-7; D unresolved. Germline V gene lookup returns CDR1 SGHTA and CDR2 FQGNSA. This CDR3 is 11 amino acids long. Trimming left V 5 bases short and J 6 bases short, with 8 bases between. The CDR3 nucleotides read TGTGCCAGCAGCCGGTCGGGCGAGCAGTACTTC. This sequence encodes CASSRSGEQYF.

This chain uses TRBV29-1 with TRBJ2-2, with 9 nucleotides matching TRBD2. J was trimmed by 2 bases and V by 2 bases; bases with no gene match: 3. Germline assignment: CDR1 SQVTM and CDR2 ANQGSEA. This CDR3 comprises 15 residues. The CDR3 DNA follows: TGCAGCGTTGAAACGACTAGCGGAAACACCGGGGAGCTGTTTTTT. It specifies CSVETTSGNTGELFF.

This clone came up a few times. The rearrangement uses TRBV7-9 and TRBJ2-5; D might be TRBD2 (6 bases). Germline loops: CDR1 SEHNR, CDR2 FQNEAQ (reference sequence). Trimming removed 2 bases at V and 11 bases at J, with 21 bases between. The length of the CDR3 is 15 residues. DNA of the CDR3: TGTGCCAGCAGCTTAAGGGTTAGCGGAAAAGTCAAGCAGTACTTC. It codes for CASSLRVSGKVKQYF.

This CDR3 reads CASSEGGLGAQETQYF. The CDR3 coding sequence is TGTGCCAGCAGTGAGGGGGGGCTGGGGGCCCAAGAGACCCAGTACTTC. The rearrangement joins TRBV2 to TRBJ2-5; D is possibly TRBD2 (7 bases). The germline V gene encodes CDR1 SNHLY and CDR2 FYNNEI. V gave up 3 bases and J gave up 1 base, with 15 bases separating them. The CDR3 has 16 amino acids.

The chain links TRBV14 to TRBJ2-7, with D possibly matching TRBD2 (7 bases). Trimming took off 2 bases at V and 5 bases at J, with 16 bases between the two ends. The CDR3 is 15 amino acids. Germline CDR1 and CDR2: SGHDN and FVKESK. Here the CDR3 reads CASSQSGEGVDEQYF. The DNA of the CDR3 is TGTGCCAGCAGCCAAAGCGGGGAGGGGGTAGACGAGCAGTACTTC.

This chain joins TRBV19 and TRBJ2-5; 11 bases are a match to TRBD2. The germline CDR1 and CDR2 sequences are LNHDA and SQIVND (reference sequence). The ends lost 6 bases at V and 4 bases at J; junction bases unmatched: 7. The CDR3 runs to 15 residues. CDR3 bases: TGTGCCAGTAGCCCGACTAGCGGGAATCGAGAGACCCAGTACTTC. Protein product: CASSPTSGNRETQYF.

The chain's CDR3 is CAWETGMNTEAFF. The CDR3, as DNA: TGTGCCTGGGAGACAGGGATGAACACTGAAGCTTTCTTT. V usage is TRBV30 and J usage is TRBJ1-1; 7 bases match TRBD1. The V gene's germline CDR1 is GTSNPN and CDR2 SVGIG (reference sequence). The V gene end was trimmed by 5 bases and the J gene end by 0 bases; junction bases not matched to a gene: 3. CDR3 size: 13 residues.

The chain carries TRBV5-1 and TRBJ2-2; TRBD1 is a possible D gene (6 bases). Looked up from germline, CDR1 is SGHRS and CDR2 is YFSETQ. The CDR3 covers 15 residues. V lost 0 bases, J lost 1 base, and 7 bases lay in between. DNA for the CDR3: TGCGCCAGCAGCTTGGGACAGGTGAACACCGGGGAGCTGTTTTTT. Translated: CASSLGQVNTGELFF. The full variable domain, with the rest looked up from reference TRBV5-1 and TRBJ2-2, is KAGVTQTPRYLIKTRGQQVTLSCSPISGHRSVSWYQQTPGQGLQFLFEYFSETQRNKGNFPGRFSGRQFSNSRSEMNVSTLELGDSALYLCASSLGQVNTGELFFGEGSRLTVL.

This chain joins TRBV2 and TRBJ2-3, with 8 positions matching TRBD2. The CDR3 is 16 amino acids. V shed 11 bases, J shed 0 bases, and the junction held 13 bases outside the gene matches. Germline values: CDR1 SNHLY, CDR2 FYNNEI. The CDR3 DNA sequence: TGTGCCCCATTTACCTTCTCTAGCGGGAGCACAGATACGCAGTATTTT. Its protein is CAPFTFSSGSTDTQYF.

The rearrangement joins TRBV27 to TRBJ2-5, with 12 bases fitting TRBD2. The CDR3 runs to 15 residues. V gave up 6 bases and J gave up 5 bases; unmatched junction bases: 7. Germline CDR1 and CDR2: MNHEY and SMNVEV (reference sequence). CDR3 coding DNA: TGTGCCAGCAGAGCTAGCGGGGGGGCCTTGGAGACCCAGTACTTC. Amino acids: CASRASGGALETQYF.

The chain recombines TRBV10-1 with TRBJ2-1; TRBD2 matches 8 bases. The V segment lost 10 bases and the J segment 5 bases; nucleotides outside the gene matches: 7. This CDR3 comprises 13 residues. The germline gives CDR1 WNHNN, CDR2 SYGVQD (reference sequence). The CDR3 region has the DNA TGCGCCATCTCCGGACTAGCTAACAATGAGCAGTTCTTC. As protein: CAISGLANNEQFF.

The CDR3 nucleotides read TGTGCCAGTAGTATAGGTTACGGGACAGAAAGTTCACCCCTCCACTTT. As protein: CASSIGYGTESSPLHF. The gene calls are TRBV19 and TRBJ1-6, with TRBD1 matching 7 bases. Germline CDR1 reads LNHDA; CDR2 reads SQIVND (reference sequence). This CDR3 contains 16 residues. Trimming took 1 base from V and 9 from J; bases not matched to a gene: 9.

This clone was seen more than once but under ten times. The chain recombines TRBV19 with TRBJ1-5, with a possible D match to TRBD1 (5 bases). Germline assignment: CDR1 LNHDA and CDR2 SQIVND (reference sequence). V was cut by 7 bases and J by 0 bases, with 16 bases left in between. The CDR3 has 16 residues. CDR3 sequence reads: CASIRTQGHSNQPQHF. The CDR3 coding sequence is TGTGCCAGTATAAGAACCCAGGGTCATAGCAATCAGCCCCAGCATTTT.

The genes are TRBV5-4 and TRBJ1-1; 7 nucleotides match TRBD1. The junction had 10 bases not matched to a gene; V was cut back by 4 bases and J by 1 base. The CDR3 has 16 residues. Looked up from germline, CDR1 is SGHNT and CDR2 is YYREEE (reference sequence). The CDR3 nucleotides read TGTGCCAGCAGCCCCCTCACAGGGGACAAGAACACTGAAGCTTTCTTT. Translating gives CASSPLTGDKNTEAFF. The complete variable domain, with remaining parts taken from reference TRBV5-4 and TRBJ1-1, reads ETGVTQSPTHLIKTRGQQVTLRCSSQSGHNTVSWYQQALGQGPQFIFQYYREEENGRGNFPPRFSGLQFPNYSSELNVNALELDDSALYLCASSPLTGDKNTEAFFGQGTRLTVV.

This chain uses TRBV11-3 with TRBJ2-3; TRBD1 might be the D (7 bases). The CDR3 extends over 15 amino acids. The V end lost 5 bases, the J end lost 7 bases, and 19 bases lay between the germline ends. The germline V gene has CDR1 SGHNT and CDR2 YENEEA. In nucleotides, the CDR3 is TGTGCCAGCAGCACTCAGGGGGGAGCTTCGTATACGCAGTATTTT. Protein product: CASSTQGGASYTQYF.